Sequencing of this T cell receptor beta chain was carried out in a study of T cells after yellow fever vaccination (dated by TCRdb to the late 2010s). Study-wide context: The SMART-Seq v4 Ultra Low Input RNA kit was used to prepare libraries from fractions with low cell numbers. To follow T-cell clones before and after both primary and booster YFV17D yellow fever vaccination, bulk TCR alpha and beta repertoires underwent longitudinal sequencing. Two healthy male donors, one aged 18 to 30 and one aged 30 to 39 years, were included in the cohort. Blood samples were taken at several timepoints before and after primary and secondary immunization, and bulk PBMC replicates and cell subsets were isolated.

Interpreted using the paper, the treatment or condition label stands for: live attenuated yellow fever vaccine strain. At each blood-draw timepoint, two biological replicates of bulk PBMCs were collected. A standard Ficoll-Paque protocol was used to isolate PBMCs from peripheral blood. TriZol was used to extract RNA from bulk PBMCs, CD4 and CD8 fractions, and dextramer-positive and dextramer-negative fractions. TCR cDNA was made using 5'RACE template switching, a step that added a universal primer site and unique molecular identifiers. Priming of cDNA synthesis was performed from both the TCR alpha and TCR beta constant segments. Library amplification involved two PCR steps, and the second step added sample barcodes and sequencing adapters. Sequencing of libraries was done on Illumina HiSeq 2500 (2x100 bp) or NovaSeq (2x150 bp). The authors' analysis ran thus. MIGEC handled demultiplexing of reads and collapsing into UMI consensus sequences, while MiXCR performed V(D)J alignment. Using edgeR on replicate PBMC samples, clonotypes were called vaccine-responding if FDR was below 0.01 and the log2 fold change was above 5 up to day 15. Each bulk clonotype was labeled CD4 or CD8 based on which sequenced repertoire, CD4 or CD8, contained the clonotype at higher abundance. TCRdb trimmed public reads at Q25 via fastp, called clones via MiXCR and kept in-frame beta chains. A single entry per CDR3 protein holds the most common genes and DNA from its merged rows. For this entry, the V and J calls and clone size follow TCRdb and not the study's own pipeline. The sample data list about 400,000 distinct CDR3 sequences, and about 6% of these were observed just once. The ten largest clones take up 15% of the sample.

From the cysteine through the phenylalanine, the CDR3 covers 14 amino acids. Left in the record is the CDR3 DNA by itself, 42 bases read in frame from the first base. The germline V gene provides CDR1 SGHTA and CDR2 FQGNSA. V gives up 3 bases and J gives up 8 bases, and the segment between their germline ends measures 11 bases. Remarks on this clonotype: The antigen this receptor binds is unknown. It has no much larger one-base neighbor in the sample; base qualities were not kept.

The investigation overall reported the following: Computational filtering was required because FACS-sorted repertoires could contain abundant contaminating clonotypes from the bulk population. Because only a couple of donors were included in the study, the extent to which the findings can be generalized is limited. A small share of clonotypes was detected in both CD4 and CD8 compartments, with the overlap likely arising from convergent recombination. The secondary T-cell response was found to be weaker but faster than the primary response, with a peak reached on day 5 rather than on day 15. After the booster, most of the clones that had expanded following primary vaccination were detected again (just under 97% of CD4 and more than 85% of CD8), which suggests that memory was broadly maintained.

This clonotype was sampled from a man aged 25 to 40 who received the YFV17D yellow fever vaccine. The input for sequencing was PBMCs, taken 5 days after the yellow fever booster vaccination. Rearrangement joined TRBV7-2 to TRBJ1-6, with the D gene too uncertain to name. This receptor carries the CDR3 CASSFSSLDSPLHF. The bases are TGTGCCAGCAGCTTTAGCTCCTTGGATTCACCCCTCCACTTT.